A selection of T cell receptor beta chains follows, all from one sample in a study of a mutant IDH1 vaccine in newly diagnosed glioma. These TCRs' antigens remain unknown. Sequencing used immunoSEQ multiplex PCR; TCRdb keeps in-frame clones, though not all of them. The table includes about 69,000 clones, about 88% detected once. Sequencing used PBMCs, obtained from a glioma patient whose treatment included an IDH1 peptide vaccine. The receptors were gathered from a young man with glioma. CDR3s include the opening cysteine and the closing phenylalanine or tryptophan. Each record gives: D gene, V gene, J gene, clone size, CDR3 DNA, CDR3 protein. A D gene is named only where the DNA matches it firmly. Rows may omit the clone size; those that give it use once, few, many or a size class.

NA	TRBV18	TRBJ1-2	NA	TGTGCCAGCTCACCGGGCAGGGAGGATTTGGGCGGCTACACCTTC	CASSPGREDLGGYTF
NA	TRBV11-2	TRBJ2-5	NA	TGTGCCAGCAGCTACGAAGAGACCCAGTACTTC	CASSYEETQYF
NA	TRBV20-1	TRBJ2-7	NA	TGCAGTGCTATTTCCTACGAGCAGTACTTC	CSAISYEQYF
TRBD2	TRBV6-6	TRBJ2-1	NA	TGTGCCACCGGATATGGGGGGGTCAATGAGCAGTTCTTC	CATGYGGVNEQFF
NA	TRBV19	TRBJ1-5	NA	TGTGCCAGTAGTACGGTGGGGGATCAGCCCCAGCATTTT	CASSTVGDQPQHF
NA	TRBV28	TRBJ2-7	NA	TGTGCCAGCAGCCCCCCGAGAGGAAGATCCTACGAGCAGTACTTC	CASSPPRGRSYEQYF
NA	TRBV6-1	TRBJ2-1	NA	TGTGCCAGCAGTCCACGAAACAATGAGCAGTTCTTC	CASSPRNNEQFF
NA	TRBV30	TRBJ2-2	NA	TGTGCCTGGACGCTCGGGACCGGGGAGCTGTTTTTT	CAWTLGTGELFF
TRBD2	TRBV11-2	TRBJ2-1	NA	TGTGCCAGCAGCGACGTTAGCGGGGGGGCGGCCCAGTCCGATGAGCAGTTCTTC	CASSDVSGGAAQSDEQFF
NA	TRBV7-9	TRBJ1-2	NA	TGTGCCAGCAGCTTAGCTGGCAGGAGCTTCGGCTACACCTTC	CASSLAGRSFGYTF
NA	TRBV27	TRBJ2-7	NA	TGTGCCAGCAGTCCCGGCAGGGGAAGGGGAGTTCGGGCCGAGCAGTACTTC	CASSPGRGRGVRAEQYF
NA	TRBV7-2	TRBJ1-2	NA	TGTGCCAGCAGCTTACTAACCCGCAACTATGGCTACACCTTC	CASSLLTRNYGYTF
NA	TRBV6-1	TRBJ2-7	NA	TGTGCGACAGGCGCCTACGAGCAGTACTTC	CATGAYEQYF
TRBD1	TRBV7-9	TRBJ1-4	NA	TGTGCCAGCAGCCTCGGACAGGGAGTTAATGAAAAACTGTTTTTT	CASSLGQGVNEKLFF
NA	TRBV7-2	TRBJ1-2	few	TGTGCCAGCAGCTTAGTAGGCAGCCACTATGGCTACACCTTC	CASSLVGSHYGYTF
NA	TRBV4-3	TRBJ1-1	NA	TGCGCCAGCAGCCAAGGACAGAAGGTGACTGAAGCTTTCTTT	CASSQGQKVTEAFF
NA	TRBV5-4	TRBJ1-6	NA	TGTGCCAGCAGCTTGGTAGGAAATTCACCCCTCCACTTT	CASSLVGNSPLHF
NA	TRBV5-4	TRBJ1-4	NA	TGTGCCAGCAGCTTGGGGGCAACTAATGAAAAACTGTTTTTT	CASSLGATNEKLFF
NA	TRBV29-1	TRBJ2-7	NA	TGCAGCGTTGGCGGCACCGACTACGAGCAGTACTTC	CSVGGTDYEQYF
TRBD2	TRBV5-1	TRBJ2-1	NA	TGCGCCAGCAGCTTGGCCGAAGGGACTAGCGGGAGTAATGAGCAGTTCTTC	CASSLAEGTSGSNEQFF
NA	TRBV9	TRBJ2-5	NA	TGTGCCAGCAGCGTAGGGGGGGCACCAGAGACCCAGTACTTC	CASSVGGAPETQYF
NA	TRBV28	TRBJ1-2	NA	TGTGCCAGCAGTTTATGGGGGGCAGGGCAGTTATACTATGGCTACACCTTC	CASSLWGAGQLYYGYTF
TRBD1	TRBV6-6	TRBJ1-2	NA	TGTGCCAGCAGTTACACTGGGACAGGGCGGGCCACCTTC	CASSYTGTGRATF
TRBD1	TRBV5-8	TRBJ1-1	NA	TGTGCCAGCAGCTTGGATGGAGGGGGCGCTTCGGAAGCTTTCTTT	CASSLDGGGASEAFF
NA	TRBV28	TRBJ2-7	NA	TGTGCCAGCAGTTTAGTGGACAGAGTCTACGAGCAGTACTTC	CASSLVDRVYEQYF
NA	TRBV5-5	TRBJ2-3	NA	TGTGCCAGCAGCTTGGAGCAGATCACAGATACGCAGTATTTT	CASSLEQITDTQYF
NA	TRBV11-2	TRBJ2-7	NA	TGTGCCAGCAGCCGCCTGGCTTCGGGGAAAGAAGGCGAGCAGTACTTC	CASSRLASGKEGEQYF
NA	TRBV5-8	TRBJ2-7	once	TGTGCCAGCAGCTTGATTGACAGAGACTACGAGCAGTACTTC	CASSLIDRDYEQYF
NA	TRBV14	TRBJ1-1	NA	TGTGCCAGCAGCCAATTGGTGGGGGAGAACACTGAAGCTTTCTTT	CASSQLVGENTEAFF
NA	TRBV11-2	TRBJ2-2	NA	TGTGCCAGCAGCTTAGAGCTACTAGATAACACCGGGGAGCTGTTTTTT	CASSLELLDNTGELFF
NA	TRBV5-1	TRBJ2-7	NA	TGCGCCAGCAGCCAGATCAGGGGAAGTTACGAGCAGTACTTC	CASSQIRGSYEQYF
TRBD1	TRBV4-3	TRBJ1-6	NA	TGCGCCAGCAGCCAAGGGGACAGGGAATCACCCCTCCACTTT	CASSQGDRESPLHF
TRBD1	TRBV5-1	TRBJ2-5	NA	TGCGCCAGCAACCGGGACAGAGAAGAGACCCAGTACTTC	CASNRDREETQYF
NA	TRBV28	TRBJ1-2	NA	TGTGCCAGCAGTTTGGGATACTATGGCTACACCTTC	CASSLGYYGYTF
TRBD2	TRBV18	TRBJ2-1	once	TGTGCCAGCTCGCGTAACCCAGGGACTAGCGGGAGGGCACATGAGCAGTTCTTC	CASSRNPGTSGRAHEQFF
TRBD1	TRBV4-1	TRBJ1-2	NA	TGCGCCAGCAGCCAAGGGGACAGATTATTCTATGGCTACACCTTC	CASSQGDRLFYGYTF
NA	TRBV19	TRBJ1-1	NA	TGTGCCAGTAGTATTCAGTCCACCAGGGCTGAAGCTTTCTTT	CASSIQSTRAEAFF